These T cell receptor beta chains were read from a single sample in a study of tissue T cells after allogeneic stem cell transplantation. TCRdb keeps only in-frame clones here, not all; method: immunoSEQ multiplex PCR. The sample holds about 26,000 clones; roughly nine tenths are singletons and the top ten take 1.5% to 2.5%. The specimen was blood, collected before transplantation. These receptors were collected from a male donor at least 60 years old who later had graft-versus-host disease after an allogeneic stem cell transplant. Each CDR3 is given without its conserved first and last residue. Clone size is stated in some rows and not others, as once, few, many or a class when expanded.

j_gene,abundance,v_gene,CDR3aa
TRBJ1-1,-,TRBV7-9,ASSPQGERWRSTEAF
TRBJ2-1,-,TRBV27,ASITASGISSEQF
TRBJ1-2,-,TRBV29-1,SVGGAHSYGYT
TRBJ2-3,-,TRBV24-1,ATSMTGDTQY
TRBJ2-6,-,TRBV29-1,SVDISGSPGANVLT
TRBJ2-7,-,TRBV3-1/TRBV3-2,ASSQAHSGSPYEQY
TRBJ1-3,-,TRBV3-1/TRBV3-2,ASSHLLGWGSSGNTIY
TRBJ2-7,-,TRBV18,ASSPGDAYGNEQY
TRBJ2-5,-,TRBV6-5,ASSSQGETGAQY
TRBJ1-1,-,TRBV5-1,ASSWKAGGSSTEAF
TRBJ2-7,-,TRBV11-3,ASSPNPGRGVQY
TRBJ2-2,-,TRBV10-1,ASTGTARGELF
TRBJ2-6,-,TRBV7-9,ASSSEVPGANVLT
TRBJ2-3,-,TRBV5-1,ASSLDGRDTQY
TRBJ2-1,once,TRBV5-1,ASSSGQGAYNEQF
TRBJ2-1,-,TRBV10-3,ASRREGLSYNEQF
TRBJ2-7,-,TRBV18,ASSPPGAQTYEQY
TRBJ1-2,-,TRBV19,ASSVGRTNYGYT
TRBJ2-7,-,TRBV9,ASSAGTSGSYEQY
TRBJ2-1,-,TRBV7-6,ASSLTPLSSYNEQF
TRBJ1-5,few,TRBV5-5,ASSWGQGINQPQH
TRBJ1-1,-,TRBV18,ASTSAGYIEAF
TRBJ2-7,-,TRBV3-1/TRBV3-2,ASSFTPQLAEQY
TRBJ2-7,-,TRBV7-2,ASSLGGTGEQY
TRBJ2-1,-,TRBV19,ASSSRRGDEQF
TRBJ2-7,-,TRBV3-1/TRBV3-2,ASGPAYEQY
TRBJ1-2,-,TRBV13,ASSLGPGGNYGYT